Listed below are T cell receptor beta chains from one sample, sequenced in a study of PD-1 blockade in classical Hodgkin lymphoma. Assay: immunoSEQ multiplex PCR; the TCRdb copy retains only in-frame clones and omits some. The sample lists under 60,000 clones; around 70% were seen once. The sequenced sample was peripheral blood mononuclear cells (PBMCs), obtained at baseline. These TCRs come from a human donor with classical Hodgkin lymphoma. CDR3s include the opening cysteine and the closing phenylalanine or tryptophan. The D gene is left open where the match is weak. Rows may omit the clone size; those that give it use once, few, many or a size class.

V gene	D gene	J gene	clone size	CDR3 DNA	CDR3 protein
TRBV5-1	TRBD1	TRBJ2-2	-	TGCGCCAGCAGCGCCGGGACAGGGTTGAACACCGGGGAGCTGTTTTTT	CASSAGTGLNTGELFF
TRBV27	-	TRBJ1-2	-	TGTGCCAGCAGTTTTAGGTCGTCCTATGGCTACACCTTC	CASSFRSSYGYTF
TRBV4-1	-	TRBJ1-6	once	TGCGCCAGCAGCCACGCCCCCGGGACGGATAATTCACCCCTCCACTTT	CASSHAPGTDNSPLHF
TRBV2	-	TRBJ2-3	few	TGTGCCAGCAGCGTAGGGGTCACAGATACGCAGTATTTT	CASSVGVTDTQYF
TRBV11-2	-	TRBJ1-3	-	TGTGCCAGCAGCTTCTTAAGGGGAAACACCATATATTTT	CASSFLRGNTIYF
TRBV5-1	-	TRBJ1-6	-	TGCGCCAGCAGTATTGAGGTCGATAATTCACCCCTCCACTTT	CASSIEVDNSPLHF
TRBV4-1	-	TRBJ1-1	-	TGCGCCAGCAGCCAAGTTCTGATGAACACTGAAGCTTTCTTT	CASSQVLMNTEAFF
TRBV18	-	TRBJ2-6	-	TGTGCCAGCTCGGCTCGCACGTCGGATCTGTCTGGGGCCAACGTCCTGACTTTC	CASSARTSDLSGANVLTF
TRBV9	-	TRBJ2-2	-	TGTGCCAGCAGCGTAATCCCGGGAGTTTCTCCCGGGGAGCTGTTTTTT	CASSVIPGVSPGELFF
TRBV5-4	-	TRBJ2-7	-	TGTGCCAGCAGCCCCCCCGGTCCCGGCGAGCAGTACTTC	CASSPPGPGEQYF
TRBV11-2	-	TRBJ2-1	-	TGTGCCAGCAGCCCGGGGGGCGGGAGCCGCGATGAGCAGTTCTTC	CASSPGGGSRDEQFF
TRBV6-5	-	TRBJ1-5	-	TGTGCCAGCAGTTCCGGGGGGCGGGAGAGCAATCAGCCCCAGCATTTT	CASSSGGRESNQPQHF
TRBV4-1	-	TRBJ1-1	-	TGCGCCAGCAGCCAAGAGGCGGGGGGGAACACTGAAGCTTTCTTT	CASSQEAGGNTEAFF
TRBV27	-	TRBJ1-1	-	TGTGCCAGCAGTGGGACCTCGGGCGCTGAAGCTTCCTTT	CASSGTSGAEASF
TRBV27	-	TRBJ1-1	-	TGTGCCAGCAGTATATCCAATGTGAACACTGAAGCTTTCTTT	CASSISNVNTEAFF
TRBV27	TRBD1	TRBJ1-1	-	TGTGCCAGCGGCTGGACAGGGGTGAACACTGAAGCTTTCTTT	CASGWTGVNTEAFF
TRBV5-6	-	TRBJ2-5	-	TGTGCCAGCAGCCCGACAGGACAAGAGACCCAGTACTTC	CASSPTGQETQYF
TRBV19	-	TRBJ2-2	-	TGTGCCAGTAGTATTAGTGAGGGCACCGGGGAGCTGTTTTTT	CASSISEGTGELFF
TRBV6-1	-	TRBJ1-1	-	TGTGCCAGCAGGTGGGGCACGAACACTGAAGCTTTCTTT	CASRWGTNTEAFF
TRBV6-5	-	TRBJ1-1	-	TGTGCCAGCAGTGAAGCCCCCTACGGCGCTTTCTTT	CASSEAPYGAFF
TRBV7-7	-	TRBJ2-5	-	TGTGCCAGCAGCCCTGGCAGTCTTCAGACCCAGTACTTC	CASSPGSLQTQYF
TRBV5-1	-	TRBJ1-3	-	TGCGCCAGCAGCTCCTCCGGCCCTGGAAACACCATATATTTT	CASSSSGPGNTIYF
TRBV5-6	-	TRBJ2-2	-	TGTGCCAGCAGATTGCTCCAGGGAATAAACACCGGGGAGCTGTTTTTT	CASRLLQGINTGELFF
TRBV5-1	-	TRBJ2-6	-	TGCGCCAGCACCCTTATTCCCTCTGGGGCCAACGTCCTGACTTTC	CASTLIPSGANVLTF
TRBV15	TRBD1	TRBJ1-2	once	TGTGCCACCAGCAGAGACAGGGGGCAATCCTATGGCTACACCTTC	CATSRDRGQSYGYTF
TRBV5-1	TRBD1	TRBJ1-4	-	TGCGCCAGCAGCATGGCAGGGGGGAATGAAAAACTGTTTTTT	CASSMAGGNEKLFF
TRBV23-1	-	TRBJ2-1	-	TGCGCCAGCAGTCAATTAGTAAGCAGGGAGAAGCGAAATGAGCAGTTCTTC	CASSQLVSREKRNEQFF
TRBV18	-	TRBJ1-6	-	TGTGCCAGCTCACCAGGGGGGGTATCTTCACCCCTCCACTTT	CASSPGGVSSPLHF
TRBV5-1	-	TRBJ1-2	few	TGCGCCAGCAGCTTGGAACTAATTGGGGGCTACACCTTC	CASSLELIGGYTF
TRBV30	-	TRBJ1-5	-	TGTGCCTGGAGTGGGGTTATGGCGGCGGGTCAGCCCCAGCATTTT	CAWSGVMAAGQPQHF
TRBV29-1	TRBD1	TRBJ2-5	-	TGCAGCGTTCACAGGGGGCAAGAGACCCAGTACTTC	CSVHRGQETQYF
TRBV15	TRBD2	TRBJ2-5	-	TGTGCCACCAGCATGTCCAGGACTAGCGGGGGGGAAAAGACCCAGTACTTC	CATSMSRTSGGEKTQYF
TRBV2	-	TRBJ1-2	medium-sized	TGTGCCAGCAGTGTTGGTCCAGCAAGTGGCTACACCTTC	CASSVGPASGYTF
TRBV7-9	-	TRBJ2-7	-	TGTGCCAGCCTAGGATTCCCCTACGAGCAGTACTTC	CASLGFPYEQYF
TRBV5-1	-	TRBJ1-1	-	TGCGCCAGCAAGATTACCGGGACAATAAACACTGAAGCTTTCTTT	CASKITGTINTEAFF
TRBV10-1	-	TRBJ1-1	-	TGCGCCAGCAGTGCTGGACGGCAGATCACTGAAGCTTTCTTT	CASSAGRQITEAFF
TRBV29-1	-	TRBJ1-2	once	TGCAGCGTGGGACGGTTGGAAAGTGGCTACACCTTC	CSVGRLESGYTF
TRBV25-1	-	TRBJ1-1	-	TGTGCCAGCAGGGGGGTAGGGAGAACTGAAGCTTTCTTT	CASRGVGRTEAFF
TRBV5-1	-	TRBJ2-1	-	TGCGCCAGCCAGGGTCCCAATGAGCAGTTCTTC	CASQGPNEQFF
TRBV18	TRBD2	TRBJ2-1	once	TGTGCCAGCTCACCACTACTGGCATCTAGCGGGGGCTACAATGAGCAGTTCTTC	CASSPLLASSGGYNEQFF
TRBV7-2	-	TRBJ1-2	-	TGTGCCAGCAGCCAAATAGGGGCTGTCTATGGCTACACCTTC	CASSQIGAVYGYTF
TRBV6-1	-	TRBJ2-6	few	TGTGCCAGCACGAGGGCCGGGGCCAACGTCCTGACTTTC	CASTRAGANVLTF
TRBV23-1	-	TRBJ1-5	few	TGCGCCAGCAAGGGACCTTATAGCAATCAGCCCCAGCATTTT	CASKGPYSNQPQHF
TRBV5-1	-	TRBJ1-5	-	TGCGCCAGCTCTACCCGGGATCAGCCCCAGCATTTT	CASSTRDQPQHF
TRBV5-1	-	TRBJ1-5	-	TGCGCCAGCAGCCCCCTCCCGGGGAGCAATCAGCCCCAGCATTTT	CASSPLPGSNQPQHF
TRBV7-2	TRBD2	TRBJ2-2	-	TGTGCCAGCACCCAAGCGGGGGGGCTGGGCGGGGAGCTGTTTTTT	CASTQAGGLGGELFF
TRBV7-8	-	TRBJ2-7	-	TGTGCCAGCAGCTTAGAAGTTCTGGGGGCCAGGGAGCAGTACTTC	CASSLEVLGAREQYF
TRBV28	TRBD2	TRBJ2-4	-	TGTGCCAGCAGTTTTGGGGGGGACGGAGCTTTTGATTTC	CASSFGGDGAFDF
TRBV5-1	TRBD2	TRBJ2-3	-	TGCGCCAGCAGCTTGGGTCGGCGGGGGATCACAGATACGCAGTATTTT	CASSLGRRGITDTQYF
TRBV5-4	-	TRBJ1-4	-	TGTGCCAGCAGCGCTGGAGGACCTAACCTTTTGGAAAAACTGTTTTTT	CASSAGGPNLLEKLFF
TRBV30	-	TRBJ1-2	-	TGTGCCTGGAGCCGTACGGTGGGAGGGAGGTATGGCTACACCTTC	CAWSRTVGGRYGYTF
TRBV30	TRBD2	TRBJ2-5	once	TGTGCCTGGAGTGTACTAAGCGGGGGGGCTTCAGAGACCCAGTACTTC	CAWSVLSGGASETQYF